This TCR beta chain was captured in a study of T cell responses to AZD1222 COVID-19 vaccine. Data came from immunoSEQ multiplex PCR; TCRdb stores just in-frame clones and leaves some out. The repertoire includes more than 150,000 clones, approximately 92% of them detected once, and more than 9% sits in the top ten. CDR1 and CDR2 from the germline V gene are LGHDT and YNNKEL (reference sequence). V lost 5 bases, J lost 4 bases, and 12 bases stayed unmatched. CDR3 length: 17 amino acids. V is TRBV3-1 (or the pseudogene TRBV3-2) and J is TRBJ2-2, with 8 nucleotides matching TRBD1. The TCR sequence derives from an adult in good health. The material was peripheral blood, obtained on day 0 of AZD1222 vaccination. In DNA, the CDR3 is TGTGCCAGCAGCAAAAATGTAGGACAGGGAGTCACCGGGGAGCTGTTTTTT. This sequence encodes CASSKNVGQGVTGELFF.